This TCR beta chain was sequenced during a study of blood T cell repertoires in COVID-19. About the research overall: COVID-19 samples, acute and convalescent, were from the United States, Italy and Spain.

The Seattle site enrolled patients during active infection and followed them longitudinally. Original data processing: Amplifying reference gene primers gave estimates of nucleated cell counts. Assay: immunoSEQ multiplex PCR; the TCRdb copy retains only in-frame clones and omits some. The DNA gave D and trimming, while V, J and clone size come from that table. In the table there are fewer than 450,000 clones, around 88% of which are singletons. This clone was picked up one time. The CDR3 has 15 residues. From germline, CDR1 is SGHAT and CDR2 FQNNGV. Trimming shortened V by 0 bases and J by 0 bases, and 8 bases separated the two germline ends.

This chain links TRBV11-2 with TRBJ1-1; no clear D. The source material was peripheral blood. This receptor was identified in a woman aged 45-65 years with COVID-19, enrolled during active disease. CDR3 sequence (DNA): TGTGCCAGCAGCTTAGATCAGAATTTGAACACTGAAGCTTTCTTT. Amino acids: CASSLDQNLNTEAFF.